This T cell receptor beta chain was identified during a study of graft-versus-host responses after intestinal transplantation. Overall study: Transplant types were multivisceral, liver-intestinal, or isolated intestinal. Anti-thymocyte globulin induction, then tacrolimus and steroids for two to four years, went to all recipients.

Study results and limitations: Patients who carried graft-donor T cell macrochimerism also had high graft-versus-host to host-versus-graft clonal ratios in their allografts.

The CDR3 runs to 14 residues. Deletions cut 1 base from V and 2 bases from J, with 7 bases between. Looked up from germline, CDR1 is SEHNR and CDR2 is FQNEAQ (reference sequence). As regards this clone: The antigen is not known.

Profiled with immunoSEQ multiplex PCR; TCRdb holds only in-frame clones, not every one. This sample has about 39,000 clones; 85% to 90% occur once, and the top ten carry around 7%. The chain has TRBV7-9 and TRBJ2-3, with D unclear. The sequences come from PBMCs, collected roughly 270 days after transplant. This receptor was taken from a human patient who received an intestinal transplant, so some T cells may come from the graft donor. Here the CDR3 reads CASSLGEYTDTQYF. CDR3 sequence (DNA): TGTGCCAGCAGCTTAGGAGAATACACAGATACGCAGTATTTT.